This TCR beta chain is from a study of early T cells in non-severe SARS-CoV-2 infection. TCRdb analysed the 5' RACE reads with MiXCR anew, one entry per CDR3 protein. The top ten hold 3% to 4% of the sample, which has tens of thousands of distinct CDR3 sequences, approximately 6.2% seen once. CDR1 and CDR2 (germline): SGHVS, FQNEAQ. The CDR3 sequence is 13 residues long. V was cut by 4 bases and J by 2 bases, with 6 bases left in between. This clonotype was counted a few times. Sequencing used whole blood. This chain uses TRBV7-8 with TRBJ2-1, with D hard to call. The TCR originated in an adult who was a healthcare worker with PCR-confirmed SARS-CoV-2 infection or an uninfected control (not recorded which). The CDR3 here is CASSSPAYNEQFF. The CDR3 coding sequence is TGTGCCAGCAGCTCCCCAGCCTACAATGAGCAGTTCTTC.